These T cell receptor beta chains were read from a single sample in a study of Tregs in tolerant kidney transplant recipients. Sequenced by immunoSEQ multiplex PCR; TCRdb stores in-frame clones only, minus some. The data hold about 100,000 clones, with approximately 94% observed a single time. The sample was CD4+ T cells from blood, taken before the transplant. All receptors come from a human donor who received a combined kidney and bone marrow transplant. CDR3s include the opening cysteine and the closing phenylalanine or tryptophan. Each record gives: CDR3 protein, J gene, V gene, CDR3 length.

CDR3 protein: CASRSPGQRQPQHF; J gene: TRBJ1-5; V gene: TRBV6-5; CDR3 length: 14
CDR3 protein: CASSIPGGNEKLFF; J gene: TRBJ1-4; V gene: TRBV19; CDR3 length: 14
CDR3 protein: CASTQGSGYGYTF; J gene: TRBJ1-2; V gene: TRBV27; CDR3 length: 13
CDR3 protein: CASSYNNRVVYGYTF; J gene: TRBJ1-2; V gene: TRBV5-1; CDR3 length: 15
CDR3 protein: CASSYDSYYGYTF; J gene: TRBJ1-2; V gene: TRBV6-6; CDR3 length: 13
CDR3 protein: CASSPDRAQGYTF; J gene: TRBJ1-2; V gene: TRBV18; CDR3 length: 13
CDR3 protein: CASSLGGQGWQPLHF; J gene: TRBJ1-6; V gene: TRBV5-1; CDR3 length: 15
CDR3 protein: CASSGGEQYF; J gene: -; V gene: TRBV7-9; CDR3 length: 10
CDR3 protein: CAIPGRGINSPLHF; J gene: TRBJ1-6; V gene: TRBV28; CDR3 length: 14
CDR3 protein: CASSANGGLKETQYF; J gene: TRBJ2-5; V gene: TRBV18; CDR3 length: 15
CDR3 protein: CASSYSGGVVNTEAFF; J gene: TRBJ1-1; V gene: TRBV6-5; CDR3 length: 16
CDR3 protein: CSVDGGLAGGLYNEQFF; J gene: TRBJ2-1; V gene: TRBV29-1; CDR3 length: 17
CDR3 protein: CASSSRREGGYTF; J gene: TRBJ1-2; V gene: TRBV27; CDR3 length: 13
CDR3 protein: CASSSRDTPYNEQFF; J gene: TRBJ2-1; V gene: TRBV28; CDR3 length: 15
CDR3 protein: CAWSFQGAMNTEAFF; J gene: TRBJ1-1; V gene: TRBV30; CDR3 length: 15
CDR3 protein: CASKVSGGVTQYF; J gene: TRBJ2-5; V gene: TRBV27; CDR3 length: 13
CDR3 protein: CSARQGGTDTQYF; J gene: TRBJ2-3; V gene: TRBV29-1; CDR3 length: 13
CDR3 protein: CASSPDRGREKLFF; J gene: TRBJ1-4; V gene: TRBV5-5; CDR3 length: 14
CDR3 protein: CASTIPGGWAFF; J gene: TRBJ1-1; V gene: TRBV7-9; CDR3 length: 12
CDR3 protein: CASSGTGYGYTF; J gene: TRBJ1-2; V gene: TRBV19; CDR3 length: 12
CDR3 protein: CASSSVGYNEQFF; J gene: TRBJ2-1; V gene: TRBV5-6; CDR3 length: 13
CDR3 protein: CASSPGPHDGYTF; J gene: TRBJ1-2; V gene: TRBV5-1; CDR3 length: 13
CDR3 protein: CASSYSGSDTEAFF; J gene: TRBJ1-1; V gene: TRBV6-5; CDR3 length: 14
CDR3 protein: CASSPHRVNTEAFF; J gene: TRBJ1-1; V gene: TRBV28; CDR3 length: 14
CDR3 protein: CASSPSGTYEQYF; J gene: TRBJ2-7; V gene: TRBV5-5; CDR3 length: 13
CDR3 protein: CASSRTGLAGGGEQFF; J gene: TRBJ2-1; V gene: TRBV5-8; CDR3 length: 16
CDR3 protein: CAISGRGMNTEAFF; J gene: TRBJ1-1; V gene: TRBV10-3; CDR3 length: 14
CDR3 protein: CASGPGDRMDYGYTF; J gene: TRBJ1-2; V gene: TRBV12-5; CDR3 length: 15
CDR3 protein: CASSSKKGQGNYGYTF; J gene: TRBJ1-2; V gene: TRBV7-2; CDR3 length: 16
CDR3 protein: CASSYSGGARYEQYF; J gene: TRBJ2-7; V gene: TRBV6-5; CDR3 length: 15
CDR3 protein: CASSPGTGGTEAFF; J gene: TRBJ1-1; V gene: TRBV18; CDR3 length: 14
CDR3 protein: CASSLEDGRSIPYNEQFF; J gene: TRBJ2-1; V gene: TRBV11-3; CDR3 length: 18
CDR3 protein: CASSEWRGSYNSPLHF; J gene: TRBJ1-6; V gene: TRBV2; CDR3 length: 16
CDR3 protein: CARLGAHLNTEAFF; J gene: TRBJ1-1; V gene: TRBV5-8; CDR3 length: 14
CDR3 protein: CASSLPPTTTKYTDTQYF; J gene: TRBJ2-3; V gene: TRBV28; CDR3 length: 18
CDR3 protein: CASSQVIAIGTDTQYF; J gene: TRBJ2-3; V gene: TRBV4-2; CDR3 length: 16
CDR3 protein: CASSPGTGGIFGNQPQHF; J gene: TRBJ1-5; V gene: TRBV2; CDR3 length: 18
CDR3 protein: CASSLGYVAGAFF; J gene: TRBJ1-1; V gene: TRBV7-8; CDR3 length: 13
CDR3 protein: CASSPGSGNYGYTF; J gene: TRBJ1-2; V gene: TRBV6-6; CDR3 length: 14
CDR3 protein: CASTSGEKLFF; J gene: TRBJ1-4; V gene: TRBV6-5; CDR3 length: 11
CDR3 protein: CASSRGDRTYGYTF; J gene: TRBJ1-2; V gene: TRBV5-1; CDR3 length: 14
CDR3 protein: CASSFAQNTEAFF; J gene: TRBJ1-1; V gene: TRBV13; CDR3 length: 13
CDR3 protein: CASSFSLRTANTEAFF; J gene: TRBJ1-1; V gene: TRBV5-6; CDR3 length: 16
CDR3 protein: CATETGMETQYF; J gene: TRBJ2-5; V gene: TRBV28; CDR3 length: 12
CDR3 protein: CSAAGSFYGYTF; J gene: TRBJ1-2; V gene: TRBV29-1; CDR3 length: 12
CDR3 protein: CASSLTSWDEQFF; J gene: TRBJ2-1; V gene: TRBV5-4; CDR3 length: 13